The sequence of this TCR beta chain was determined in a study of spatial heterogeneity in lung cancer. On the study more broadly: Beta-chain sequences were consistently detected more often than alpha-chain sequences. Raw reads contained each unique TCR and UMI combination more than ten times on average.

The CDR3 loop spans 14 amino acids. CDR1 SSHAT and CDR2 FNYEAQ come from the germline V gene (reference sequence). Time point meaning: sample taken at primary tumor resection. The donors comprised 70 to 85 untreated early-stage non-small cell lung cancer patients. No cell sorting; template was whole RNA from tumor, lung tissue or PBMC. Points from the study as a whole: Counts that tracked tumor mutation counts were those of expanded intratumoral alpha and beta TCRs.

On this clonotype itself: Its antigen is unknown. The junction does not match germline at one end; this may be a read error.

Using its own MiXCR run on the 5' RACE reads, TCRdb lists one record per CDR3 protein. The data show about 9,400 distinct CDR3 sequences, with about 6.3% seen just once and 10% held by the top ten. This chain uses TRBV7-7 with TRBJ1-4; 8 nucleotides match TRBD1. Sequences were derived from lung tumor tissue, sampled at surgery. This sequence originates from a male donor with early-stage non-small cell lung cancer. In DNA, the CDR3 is TGTGCTAGCAGCCAGGGACAGGATAATGAAAAACTGTTTTTT. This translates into CASSQGQDNEKLFF.